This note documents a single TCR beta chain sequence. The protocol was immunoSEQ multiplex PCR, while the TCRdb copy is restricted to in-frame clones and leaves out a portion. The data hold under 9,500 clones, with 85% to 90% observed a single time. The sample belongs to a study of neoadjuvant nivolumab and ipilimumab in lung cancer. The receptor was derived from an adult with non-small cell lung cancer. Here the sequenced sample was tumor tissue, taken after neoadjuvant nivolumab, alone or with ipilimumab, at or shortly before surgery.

The CDR3 reads CAWAYSNQPQHF. For the CDR3, the DNA is TGTGCCTGGGCCTATAGCAATCAGCCCCAGCATTTT. The chain couples TRBV30 to TRBJ1-5, with D unclear. This CDR3 is 12 amino acids long. Germline V gene lookup returns CDR1 GTSNPN and CDR2 SVGIG (reference sequence). Trimming shortened V by 5 bases and J by 0 bases, and 5 bases separated the two germline ends.